The text below deals with one T cell receptor (beta chain). The data were produced by immunoSEQ multiplex PCR, yet TCRdb's version contains in-frame clones alone and is incomplete. This sample carries tens of thousands of clones, approximately 96% of them seen once, and the ten largest clones take 3.5% to 4.5%. This specimen belongs to a study of blood T cell repertoires in COVID-19. Study summary: Samples representing acute and convalescent COVID-19 were sourced from the United States, Italy and Spain. T cells, B-cell-depleted T cells, or PBMCs supplied cDNA or gDNA.

Germline assignment: CDR1 SGHTA and CDR2 FQGNSA. Trimming at V came to 5 bases and at J to 6 bases, leaving 14 bases not matched to a gene. The CDR3 contains 16 residues. The sequenced sample consisted of peripheral blood. This receptor was obtained from a human donor with active COVID-19. The donor label of this sample is uncertain. The rearrangement links TRBV7-2 to TRBJ1-2; 8 nucleotides line up with TRBD1. CDR3: CASSLRPGQAAHGYTF. CDR3 sequence (DNA): TGTGCCAGCAGCCTCAGGCCGGGACAGGCGGCCCATGGCTACACCTTC.